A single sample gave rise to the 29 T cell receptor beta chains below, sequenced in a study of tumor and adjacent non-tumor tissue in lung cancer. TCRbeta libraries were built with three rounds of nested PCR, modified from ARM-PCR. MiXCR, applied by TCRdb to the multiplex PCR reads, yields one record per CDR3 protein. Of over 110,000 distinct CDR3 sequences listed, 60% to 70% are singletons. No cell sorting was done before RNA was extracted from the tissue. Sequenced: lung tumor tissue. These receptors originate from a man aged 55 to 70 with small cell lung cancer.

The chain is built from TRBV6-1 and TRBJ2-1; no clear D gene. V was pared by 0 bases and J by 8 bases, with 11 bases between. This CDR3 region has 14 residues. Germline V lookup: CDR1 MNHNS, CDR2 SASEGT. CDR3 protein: CASSEAGRDDEQFF. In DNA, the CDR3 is TGTGCCAGCAGTGAAGCCGGAAGGGATGATGAGCAGTTCTTC.

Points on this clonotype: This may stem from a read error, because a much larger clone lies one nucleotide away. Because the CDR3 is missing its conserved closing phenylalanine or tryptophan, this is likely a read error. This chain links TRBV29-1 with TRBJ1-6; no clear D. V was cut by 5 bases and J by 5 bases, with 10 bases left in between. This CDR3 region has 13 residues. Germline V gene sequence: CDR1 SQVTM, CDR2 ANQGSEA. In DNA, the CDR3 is TGCAGCGTTAGGGCAGCAGATAATTCACCCCTCCACATT. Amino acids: CSVRAADNSPLHI.

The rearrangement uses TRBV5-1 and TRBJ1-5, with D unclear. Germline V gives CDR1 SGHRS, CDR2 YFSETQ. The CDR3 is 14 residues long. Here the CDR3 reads CDGSEGYSNQPQHF. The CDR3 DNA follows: TGCGACGGCAGCGAAGGCTATAGCAATCAGCCCCAGCATTTT.

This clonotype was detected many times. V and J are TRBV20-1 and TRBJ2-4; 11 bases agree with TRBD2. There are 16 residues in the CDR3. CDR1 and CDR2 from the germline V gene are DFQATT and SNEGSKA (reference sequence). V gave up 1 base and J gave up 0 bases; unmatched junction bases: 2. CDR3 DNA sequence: TGCAGTGCTAGAGGGGGACTAGCGGCAGCCAAAAACATTCAGTACTTC. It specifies CSARGGLAAAKNIQYF.

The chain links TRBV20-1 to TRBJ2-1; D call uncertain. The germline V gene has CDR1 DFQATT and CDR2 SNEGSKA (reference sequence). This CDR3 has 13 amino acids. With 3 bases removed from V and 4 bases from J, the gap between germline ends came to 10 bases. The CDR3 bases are TGCAGTGCTAGTGCAGGCGCTTACAATGAGCAGTTCTTC. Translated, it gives CSASAGAYNEQFF.

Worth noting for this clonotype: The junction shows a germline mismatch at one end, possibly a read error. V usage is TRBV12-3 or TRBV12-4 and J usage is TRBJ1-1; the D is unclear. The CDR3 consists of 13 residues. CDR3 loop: CASSFGSNTETFF. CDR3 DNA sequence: TGTGCCAGCAGTTTCGGGTCGAACACTGAAACTTTCTTT.

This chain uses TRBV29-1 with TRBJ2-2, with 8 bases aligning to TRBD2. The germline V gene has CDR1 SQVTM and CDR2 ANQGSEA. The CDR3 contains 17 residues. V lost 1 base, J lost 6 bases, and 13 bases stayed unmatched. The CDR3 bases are TGCAGCGTTGAAGTGGGGGCTAGCGGGTGGAGGGCCGGGGAGCTGTTTTTT. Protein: CSVEVGASGWRAGELFF.

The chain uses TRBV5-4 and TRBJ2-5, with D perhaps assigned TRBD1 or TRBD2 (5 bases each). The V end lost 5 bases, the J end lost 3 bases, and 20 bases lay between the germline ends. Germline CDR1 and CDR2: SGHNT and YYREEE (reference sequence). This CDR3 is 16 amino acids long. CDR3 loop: CASRRGSDIVKETQYF. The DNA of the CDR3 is TGTGCCAGCAGGAGGGGTTCGGATATTGTGAAAGAGACCCAGTACTTC.

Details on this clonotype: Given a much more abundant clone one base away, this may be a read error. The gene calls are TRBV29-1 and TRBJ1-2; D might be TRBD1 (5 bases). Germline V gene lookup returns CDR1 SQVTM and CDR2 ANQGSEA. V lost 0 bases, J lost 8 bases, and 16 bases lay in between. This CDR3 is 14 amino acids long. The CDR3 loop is CSVEEGRGSRGYTF. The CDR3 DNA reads TGCAGCGTTGAAGAAGGGCGGGGGTCGAGGGGCTACACCTTC.

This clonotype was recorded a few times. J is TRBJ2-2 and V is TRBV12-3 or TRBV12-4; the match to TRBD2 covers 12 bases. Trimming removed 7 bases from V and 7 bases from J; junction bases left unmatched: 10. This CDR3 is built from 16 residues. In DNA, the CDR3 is TGTGCCAGCACCACCGGACTAGCGGGAATCGGCGGGGAGCTGTTTTTT. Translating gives CASTTGLAGIGGELFF.

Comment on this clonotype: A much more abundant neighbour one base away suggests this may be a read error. This CDR3 is CAIRRTGGTDTQYF. In DNA form, the CDR3 reads TGTGCCATCAGGCGGACAGGGGGCACAGATACGCAGTATTTT. The chain links TRBV6-5 to TRBJ2-3, with TRBD1 matching over 9 bases. Per germline, CDR1 MNHEY and CDR2 SVGAGI. V lost 10 bases and J lost 1; bases outside the gene matches: 6. The CDR3 loop spans 14 amino acids.

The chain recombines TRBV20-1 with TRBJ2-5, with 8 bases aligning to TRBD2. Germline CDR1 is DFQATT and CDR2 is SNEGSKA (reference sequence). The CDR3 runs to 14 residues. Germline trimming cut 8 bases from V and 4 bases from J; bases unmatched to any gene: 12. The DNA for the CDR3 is TGCAGTCGTAGGGCGGGAGGAGCGCGAGAGACCCAGTACTTC. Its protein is CSRRAGGARETQYF.

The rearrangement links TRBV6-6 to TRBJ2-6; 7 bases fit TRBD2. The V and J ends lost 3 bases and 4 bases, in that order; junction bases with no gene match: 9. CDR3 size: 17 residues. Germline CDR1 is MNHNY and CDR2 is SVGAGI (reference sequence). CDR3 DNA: TGTGCCAGCAGTTATGATCTGGGAGGGGTCGGGGCCAACGTCCTGACTTTC. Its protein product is CASSYDLGGVGANVLTF.

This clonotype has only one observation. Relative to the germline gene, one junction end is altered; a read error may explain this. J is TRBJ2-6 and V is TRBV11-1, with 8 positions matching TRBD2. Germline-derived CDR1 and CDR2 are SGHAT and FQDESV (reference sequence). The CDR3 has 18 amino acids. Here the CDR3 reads CDSSLLAGMLTGDNVLTF. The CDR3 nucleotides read TGTGACAGCAGCTTATTAGCGGGAATGCTCACTGGGGACAACGTCCTGACTTTC. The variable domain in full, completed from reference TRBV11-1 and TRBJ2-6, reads EAEVAQSPRYKITEKSQAVAFWCDPISGHATLYWYRQILGQGPELLVQFQDESVVDDSQLPKDRFSAERLKGVDSTLKIQPAELGDSAMYLCDSSLLAGMLTGDNVLTFGAGSRLTVL.

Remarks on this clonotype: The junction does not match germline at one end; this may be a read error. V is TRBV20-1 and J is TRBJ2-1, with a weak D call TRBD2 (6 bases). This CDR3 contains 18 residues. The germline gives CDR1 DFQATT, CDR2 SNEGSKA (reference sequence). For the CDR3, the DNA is TGCAGTGCTTCACCGGGAGAGCCATCACTATTAGGATACAGTGAGCAGTTCTTC. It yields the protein CSASPGEPSLLGYSEQFF.

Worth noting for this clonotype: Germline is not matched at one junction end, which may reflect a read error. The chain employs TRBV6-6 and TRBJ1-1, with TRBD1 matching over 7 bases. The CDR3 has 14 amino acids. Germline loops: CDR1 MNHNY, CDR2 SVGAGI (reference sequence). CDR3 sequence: CASCWGQQNNEAFF. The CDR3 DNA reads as TGTGCCAGCTGTTGGGGACAGCAGAACAATGAAGCTTTCTTT.

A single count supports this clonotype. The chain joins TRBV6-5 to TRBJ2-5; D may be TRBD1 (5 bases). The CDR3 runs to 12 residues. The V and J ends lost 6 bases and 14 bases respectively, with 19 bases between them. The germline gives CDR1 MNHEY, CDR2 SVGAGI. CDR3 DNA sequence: TGTGCCAGCAGACCCCAGGGTGGTGCCTATTACTTC. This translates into CASRPQGGAYYF.

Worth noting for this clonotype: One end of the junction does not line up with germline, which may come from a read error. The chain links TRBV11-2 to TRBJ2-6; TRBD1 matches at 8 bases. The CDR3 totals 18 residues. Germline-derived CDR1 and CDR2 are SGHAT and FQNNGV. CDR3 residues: CASSLPGQDLSGANALTF. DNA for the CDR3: TGTGCCAGCAGTTTACCGGGACAGGATCTGTCTGGGGCCAACGCCCTGACTTTC.

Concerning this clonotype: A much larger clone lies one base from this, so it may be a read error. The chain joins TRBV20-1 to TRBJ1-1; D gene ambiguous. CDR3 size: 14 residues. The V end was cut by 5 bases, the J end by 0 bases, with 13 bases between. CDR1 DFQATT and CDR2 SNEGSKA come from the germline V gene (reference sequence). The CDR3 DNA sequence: TGCAGTGCTCAAGACTGCTTCATGAACACTGAAGCTTTCTTT. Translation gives CSAQDCFMNTEAFF.

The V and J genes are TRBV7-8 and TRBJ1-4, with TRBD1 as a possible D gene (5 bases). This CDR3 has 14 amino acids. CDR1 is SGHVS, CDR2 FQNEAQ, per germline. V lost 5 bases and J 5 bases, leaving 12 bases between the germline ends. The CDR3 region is CASSLTGPNEKLFF. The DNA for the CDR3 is TGTGCCAGCAGCCTTACAGGTCCGAATGAAAAACTGTTTTTT. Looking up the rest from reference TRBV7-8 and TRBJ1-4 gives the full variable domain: GAGVSQSPRYKVAKRGQDVALRCDPISGHVSLFWYQQALGQGPEFLTYFQNEAQLDKSGLPSDRFFAERPEGSVSTLKIQRTQQEDSAVYLCASSLTGPNEKLFFGSGTQLSVL.

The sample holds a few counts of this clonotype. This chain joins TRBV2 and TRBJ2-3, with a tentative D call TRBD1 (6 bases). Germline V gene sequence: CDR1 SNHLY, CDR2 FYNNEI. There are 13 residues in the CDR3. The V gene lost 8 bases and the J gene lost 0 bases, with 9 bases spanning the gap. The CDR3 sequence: CASRQGSTDTQYF. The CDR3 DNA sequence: TGTGCCAGCCGCCAGGGGAGCACAGATACGCAGTATTTT.

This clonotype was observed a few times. The CDR3 DNA reads as TGTGCCAGCAGTTTAGAGCGATTGGGGCCCCAGCATTTT. Amino acid sequence: CASSLERLGPQHF. The chain employs TRBV12-3 or TRBV12-4 and TRBJ1-5, with D hard to call. This CDR3 is 13 amino acids long. V shed 1 base and J shed 9 bases, with 10 bases lying between them.

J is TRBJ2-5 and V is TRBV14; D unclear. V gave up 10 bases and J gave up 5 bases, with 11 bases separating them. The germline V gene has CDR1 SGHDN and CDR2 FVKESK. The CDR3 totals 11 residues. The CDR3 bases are TGTGCCATCAGTTTTGGGGAGACCCAGTACTTC. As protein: CAISFGETQYF.

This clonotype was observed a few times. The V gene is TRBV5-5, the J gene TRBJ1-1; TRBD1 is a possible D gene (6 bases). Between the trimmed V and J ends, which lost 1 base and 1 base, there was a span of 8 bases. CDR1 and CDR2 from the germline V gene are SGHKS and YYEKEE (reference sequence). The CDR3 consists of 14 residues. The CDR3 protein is CASSLYRANTEAFF. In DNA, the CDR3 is TGTGCCAGCAGCTTGTACAGGGCGAACACTGAAGCTTTCTTT.

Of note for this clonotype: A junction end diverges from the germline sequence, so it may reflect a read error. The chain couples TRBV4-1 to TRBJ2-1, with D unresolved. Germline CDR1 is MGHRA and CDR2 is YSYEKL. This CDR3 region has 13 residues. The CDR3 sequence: CTSSQATLEVQFF. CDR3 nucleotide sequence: TGCACCAGCAGCCAAGCGACACTGGAAGTGCAGTTCTTC.

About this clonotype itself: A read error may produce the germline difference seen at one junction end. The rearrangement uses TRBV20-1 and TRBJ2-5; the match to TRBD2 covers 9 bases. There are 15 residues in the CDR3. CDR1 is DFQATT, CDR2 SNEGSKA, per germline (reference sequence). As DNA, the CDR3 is TGTAGTGCCACCGGGACTAGCAGGTATCAGGAGACCCAGTACTTC. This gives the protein CSATGTSRYQETQYF.

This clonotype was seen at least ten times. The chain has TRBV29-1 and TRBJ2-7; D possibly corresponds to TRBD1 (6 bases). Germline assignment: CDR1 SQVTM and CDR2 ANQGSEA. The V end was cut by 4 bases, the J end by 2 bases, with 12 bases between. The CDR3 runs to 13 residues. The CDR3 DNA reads TGCAGCGTTGGGCTGGACAGACCCTACGAGCAGTACTTC. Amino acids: CSVGLDRPYEQYF.

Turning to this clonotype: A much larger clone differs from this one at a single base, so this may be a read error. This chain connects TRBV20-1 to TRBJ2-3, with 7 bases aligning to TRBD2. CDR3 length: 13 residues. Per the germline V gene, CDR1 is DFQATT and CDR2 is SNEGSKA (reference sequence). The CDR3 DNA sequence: TGCAATGCTAGTGCGGGAGCTATAGATACGCAGTATTTT. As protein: CNASAGAIDTQYF.

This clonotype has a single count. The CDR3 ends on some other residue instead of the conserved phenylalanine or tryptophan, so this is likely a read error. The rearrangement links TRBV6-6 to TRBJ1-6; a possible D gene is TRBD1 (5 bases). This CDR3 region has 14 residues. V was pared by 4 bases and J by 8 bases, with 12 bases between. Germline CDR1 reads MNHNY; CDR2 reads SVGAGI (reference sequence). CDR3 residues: CASSSGLGDSPLHI. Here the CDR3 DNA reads TGTGCCAGCAGTTCGGGATTGGGGGATTCACCCCTCCACATT.